Listed here are 32 T cell receptor beta chains from one sample, sequenced in a study of blood T cells in healthy people across ages. It was with a sample-barcoded 5' primer and a J-beta primer mix that a second PCR of about 6 to 12 cycles was run. TCRdb passed the 5' RACE reads through MiXCR, listing each CDR3 protein once. The repertoire holds roughly 1,500,000 distinct CDR3 sequences, with around two fifths as singletons. The sample comprised blood. The receptors shown here come from a woman in her late teens or twenties in good health.

The chain uses TRBV6-1 and TRBJ2-5; 13 bases agree with TRBD2. The end of the DNA is better explained by TRBJ2-7, so the J call may be wrong. This CDR3 is 19 amino acids long. Germline-derived CDR1 and CDR2 are MNHNS and SASEGT. In DNA form, the CDR3 reads TGTGCCAGCAGTCTAGTTTTACCTCTCCAGGGACTAGCGGGATACGAGCAGTACTTC. Translated, it gives CASSLVLPLQGLAGYEQYF.

This clonotype was seen only a few times. This sequence joins TRBV20-1 and TRBJ2-7; D may be TRBD2 (6 bases). Between the trimmed V and J ends, which lost 6 bases and 7 bases, there was a span of 16 bases. The CDR3 runs to 12 residues. The germline V gene encodes CDR1 DFQATT and CDR2 SNEGSKA (reference sequence). The chain's CDR3 is CSAAPGAKEQYF. The DNA of the CDR3 is TGCAGTGCCGCCCCGGGAGCTAAGGAGCAGTACTTC.

Here the CDR3 DNA reads TGCGCCAGCAGCCCTCAGGGTAAAGGGACGATGAACACTGAAGCTTTCTTT. Its protein is CASSPQGKGTMNTEAFF. V usage is TRBV5-1 and J usage is TRBJ1-1, with D tentatively TRBD1 (5 bases). The CDR3 spans 17 residues. Germline V gene data show CDR1 as SGHRS and CDR2 as YFSETQ. Deletions cut 4 bases from V and 0 bases from J, with 19 bases between.

In this sample, this clonotype turned up a few times. The chain is built from TRBV24-1 and TRBJ1-5; D not resolved. The CDR3 length is 14 residues. Germline assignment: CDR1 KGHDR and CDR2 SFDVKD. Trimming stripped 2 bases from V and 9 bases from J, with 13 bases between. CDR3 protein: CATSDWTSGGPQHF. For the CDR3, the DNA is TGTGCCACCAGTGATTGGACCTCGGGAGGGCCCCAGCATTTT.

This clonotype was found a few times. The genes are TRBV27 and TRBJ1-2, with D uncertain. The germline CDR1 and CDR2 sequences are MNHEY and SMNVEV (reference sequence). Deletions cut 3 bases from V and 4 bases from J, with 12 bases between. CDR3 size: 14 residues. This chain's CDR3 is CASSFQDRSYGYTF. In nucleotides, the CDR3 is TGTGCCAGCAGTTTCCAGGACCGATCCTATGGCTACACCTTC.

This clonotype was counted only a few times. The gene calls are TRBV10-2 and TRBJ1-1; 9 nucleotides match TRBD1. CDR1 and CDR2 from the germline V gene are WSHSY and SAAADI. The trim removed 10 bases at V and 1 base at J, leaving 16 bases unmatched. This CDR3 region has 17 residues. The CDR3 spells CATWSGRRDRENTEAFF. CDR3 sequence (DNA): TGCGCCACCTGGTCGGGACGCCGGGACAGGGAGAACACTGAAGCTTTCTTT.

This chain uses TRBV10-3 with TRBJ2-3; TRBD2 matches 7 bases. The CDR3 sequence is 14 residues long. Germline V gene sequence: CDR1 ENHRY, CDR2 SYGVKD. The junction had 11 bases not matched to a gene; V was cut back by 10 bases and J by 4 bases. The DNA of the CDR3 is TGTGCCACGGGGGAGGGTCTTGGGGCAGATACGCAGTATTTT. It translates to CATGEGLGADTQYF.

The rearrangement joins TRBV6-5 to TRBJ1-2; a weak D match, TRBD1 (6 bases). Germline loops: CDR1 MNHEY, CDR2 SVGAGI. This CDR3 contains 17 residues. The V end lost 4 bases, the J end lost 4 bases, and 22 bases lay between the germline ends. CDR3 nucleotide sequence: TGTGCCAGCAGTTCTACTCAAATCCGGGACACCCCCTATGGCTACACCTTC. This translates into CASSSTQIRDTPYGYTF.

V gene TRBV27 combines with J gene TRBJ2-7, with TRBD2 matching over 7 bases. Trimming took 4 bases from V and 5 from J; bases not matched to a gene: 8. Germline V gives CDR1 MNHEY, CDR2 SMNVEV (reference sequence). The CDR3 covers 14 residues. CDR3 in DNA: TGTGCCAGCAGTTATGGGGGGGGAAGCGACGAGCAGTACTTC. Amino acids: CASSYGGGSDEQYF.

The chain is built from TRBV9 and TRBJ2-3; 7 nucleotides agree with TRBD2. Germline V gene data show CDR1 as SGDLS and CDR2 as YYNGEE. The CDR3 is 14 amino acids. V lost 0 bases, J lost 5 bases, and 3 bases stayed unmatched. The CDR3 DNA reads as TGTGCCAGCAGCGTAGGCCTAGCGGAAGATACGCAGTATTTT. This gives the protein CASSVGLAEDTQYF.

This clonotype was observed once. V and J are TRBV7-9 and TRBJ2-7; no clear D. V lost 3 bases and J 0 bases, leaving 12 bases between the germline ends. The CDR3 runs to 15 residues. CDR1 and CDR2 from the germline V gene are SEHNR and FQNEAQ (reference sequence). CDR3 DNA sequence: TGTGCCAGCAGCTTTGCAGCTATGAGCTCCTACGAGCAGTACTTC. Translation gives CASSFAAMSSYEQYF.

The chain has TRBV12-3 or TRBV12-4 and TRBJ2-3; D is unclear. The V and J ends lost 0 bases and 0 bases respectively, with 10 bases between them. This CDR3 has 16 amino acids. CDR3 sequence: CASSLAVPPSTDTQYF. The CDR3 nucleotides read TGTGCCAGCAGTTTAGCCGTCCCCCCAAGCACAGATACGCAGTATTTT.

This clonotype was seen more than once but under ten times. V is TRBV20-1 and J is TRBJ2-5; 11 bases fit TRBD2. The DNA end lines up better with TRBJ2-7; the J call may be wrong. Germline CDR1 reads DFQATT; CDR2 reads SNEGSKA (reference sequence). The CDR3 is made up of 14 amino acids. CDR3 amino acids: CSALTTSGDDEQYF. For the CDR3, the DNA is TGCAGTGCTCTCACGACTAGCGGGGACGACGAGCAGTACTTC.

The chain has TRBV15 and TRBJ2-7, with 10 bases that match TRBD2. Germline trimming cut 4 bases from V and 5 bases from J; bases unmatched to any gene: 5. CDR3 size: 14 residues. The V gene's germline CDR1 is LNHNV and CDR2 YYDKDF (reference sequence). This CDR3 reads CATSKGTSDHEQYF. The DNA of the CDR3 is TGTGCCACCAGCAAAGGGACTAGCGACCACGAGCAGTACTTC.

This chain links TRBV20-1 with TRBJ1-2; D is unclear. CDR1 and CDR2 (germline): DFQATT, SNEGSKA (reference sequence). The CDR3 has 13 residues. Trimming pared 6 bases from V and 4 bases from J, leaving 15 bases between. This chain's CDR3 is CSAPGALPYGYTF. The CDR3 DNA reads TGCAGTGCCCCGGGCGCATTGCCCTATGGCTACACCTTC.

This clonotype appeared a few times. This chain uses TRBV11-2 with TRBJ2-3; the match to TRBD2 covers 9 bases. Germline loops: CDR1 SGHAT, CDR2 FQNNGV. The CDR3 runs 19 residues. V shed 0 bases and J 5 bases; nucleotides not matched to a gene: 15. The chain's CDR3 is CASSLDSQGEREAGDTQYF. The CDR3 nucleotides read TGTGCCAGCAGCTTAGATTCCCAGGGGGAGCGGGAGGCGGGAGATACGCAGTATTTT.

This clonotype was counted between two and nine times. The chain couples TRBV4-1 to TRBJ1-2; perhaps TRBD1 as D (6 bases). The germline gives CDR1 MGHRA, CDR2 YSYEKL. V lost 0 bases, J lost 2 bases, and 10 bases lay in between. CDR3 length: 15 residues. The CDR3, as DNA: TGCGCCAGCAGCCAAGATAACAGGGAGAACTATGGCTACACCTTC. Protein: CASSQDNRENYGYTF.

This chain links TRBV15 with TRBJ2-7; unclear D gene. This CDR3 comprises 11 residues. Germline V gene lookup returns CDR1 LNHNV and CDR2 YYDKDF (reference sequence). V gave up 8 bases and J gave up 4 bases, with 9 bases separating them. Written as DNA, the CDR3 is TGTGCCACCGGCGTGGGTTACGAGCAGTACTTC. Protein sequence: CATGVGYEQYF.

Worth noting for this clonotype: The junction departs from germline at one end; a sequencing error may be responsible. The V call is TRBV28, the J call TRBJ2-5, with D perhaps matching TRBD2 (6 bases). Germline loops: CDR1 MDHEN, CDR2 SYDVKM. This CDR3 has 14 amino acids. CDR3 DNA sequence: TGTGCCAGCAGTTTACCTGGACTACAAGAGACCCGGTACTTC. Its translation: CASSLPGLQETRYF. Variable domain in full (rest from reference TRBV28 and TRBJ2-5): DVKVTQSSRYLVKRTGEKVFLECVQDMDHENMFWYRQDPGLGLRLIYFSYDVKMKEKGDIPEGYSVSREKKERFSLILESASTNQTSMYLCASSLPGLQETRYFGPGTRLLVL.

The rearrangement links TRBV2 to TRBJ1-2, with 9 bases fitting TRBD1. The CDR3 consists of 17 residues. CDR1 is SNHLY, CDR2 FYNNEI, per germline. The V and J ends lost 2 bases and 7 bases, in that order; junction bases with no gene match: 14. In nucleotides, the CDR3 is TGTGCCAGCAGTGAAAGGGGGGGGACAGGGACCCTCGGTGGCTACACCTTC. Translating gives CASSERGGTGTLGGYTF.

The gene calls are TRBV12-3 or TRBV12-4 and TRBJ2-7, with D tentatively TRBD1 or TRBD2 (5 bases each). The CDR3 contains 13 residues. Deletions cut 5 bases from V and 7 bases from J, with 15 bases between. The CDR3 region has the DNA TGTGCCAGCAGTGGGGGTAGATGGGGTGAGCAGTACTTC. Amino acids: CASSGGRWGEQYF.

As for this clonotype: The junction and the germline gene differ at one end; a read error may be behind it. CDR3 nucleotide sequence: TGTGCCAGCAGCTTGGGCGGGACAGGGACCCAAGAGACCCAGTACTTC. Translation: CASSLGGTGTQETQYF. The J gene is TRBJ2-5, the V gene TRBV5-1; 9 nucleotides match TRBD1. Germline loops: CDR1 SGHRS, CDR2 YFSETQ. The CDR3 consists of 16 residues.

This clonotype was seen a few times. The chain joins TRBV5-1 to TRBJ2-1; unclear D gene. CDR3 length equals 15 residues. In germline, CDR1 is SGHRS, CDR2 YFSETQ. Trimming removed 0 bases from V and 7 bases from J, with 14 bases in between. As DNA, the CDR3 is TGCGCCAGCAGCTTGGGGCAGGCCCCAGGTAATGAGCAGTTCTTC. Protein sequence: CASSLGQAPGNEQFF.

This clonotype was seen more than once but under ten times. V and J are TRBV10-1 and TRBJ2-3, with TRBD2 as a possible D gene (6 bases). CDR3 size: 15 residues. Per germline, CDR1 WNHNN and CDR2 SYGVQD (reference sequence). V was clipped by 6 bases and J by 2 bases, with 15 bases between them. The CDR3 spells CASREAGSTTDTQYF. The CDR3 nucleotides read TGCGCCAGCAGAGAAGCCGGGAGCACCACAGATACGCAGTATTTT.

The V call is TRBV5-1, the J call TRBJ2-3; 7 bases line up with TRBD2. The junction had 10 bases not matched to a gene; V was cut back by 3 bases and J by 3 bases. Germline V gene sequence: CDR1 SGHRS, CDR2 YFSETQ. There are 16 residues in the CDR3. The CDR3 DNA reads as TGCGCCAGCAGCTGGACCCCGGGACTAAGGACAGATACGCAGTATTTT. Protein product: CASSWTPGLRTDTQYF.

In DNA form, the CDR3 reads TGCAGCGTTGTATCGCAGGGTGGAGAGACCCAGTTCTTC. This sequence encodes CSVVSQGGETQFF. The chain carries TRBV29-1 and TRBJ2-1; TRBD1 might be the D (5 bases). Germline loops: CDR1 SQVTM, CDR2 ANQGSEA. V was pared by 4 bases and J by 13 bases, with 20 bases between. The CDR3 has 13 amino acids.

This clonotype was observed a few times. The chain is built from TRBV12-3 or TRBV12-4 and TRBJ1-5; D not certain. The CDR3 is 16 amino acids. V shed 0 bases and J shed 2 bases, with 11 bases lying between them. CDR3 residues: CASSLAVGSGNQPQHF. The CDR3 region has the DNA TGTGCCAGCAGTTTAGCAGTCGGTTCCGGCAATCAGCCCCAGCATTTT.

The chain uses TRBV14 and TRBJ2-5; 9 bases align to TRBD2. Germline trimming cut 4 bases from V and 5 bases from J; bases unmatched to any gene: 8. The germline CDR1 and CDR2 sequences are SGHDN and FVKESK. The CDR3 is made up of 15 amino acids. Here the CDR3 reads CASSPFLSGGETQYF. The CDR3, as DNA: TGTGCCAGCAGCCCCTTCCTCAGCGGGGGGGAGACCCAGTACTTC.

This clonotype was counted between two and nine times. The V call is TRBV7-9, the J call TRBJ2-7, with a possible D match to TRBD2 (6 bases). Germline values: CDR1 SEHNR, CDR2 FQNEAQ (reference sequence). The CDR3 contains 13 residues. The V and J ends lost 6 bases and 5 bases respectively, with 14 bases between them. CDR3 sequence: CASRGDSGDEQYF. CDR3 DNA: TGTGCCAGCAGGGGGGACTCCGGGGACGAGCAGTACTTC.

This clonotype came up a few times. The J gene is TRBJ2-1, the V gene TRBV6-2 or TRBV6-3; D could derive from TRBD1 or TRBD2 (5 bases each). Trimming removed 6 bases at V and 5 bases at J, with 23 bases between. CDR1 MNHEY and CDR2 SVGEGT come from the germline V gene. The CDR3 contains 17 residues. CDR3 sequence: CASSSKRDLGVDNEQFF. In DNA form, the CDR3 reads TGTGCCAGCAGCTCAAAACGGGACCTCGGCGTTGACAATGAGCAGTTCTTC.

The genes are TRBV7-9 and TRBJ2-5, with unresolved D. Germline V lookup: CDR1 SEHNR, CDR2 FQNEAQ (reference sequence). The CDR3 runs to 14 residues. Trimming left V 3 bases short and J 5 bases short, with 13 bases between. The CDR3 here is CASSFQGLRETQYF. The CDR3 DNA is TGTGCCAGCAGCTTCCAAGGCCTCCGGGAGACCCAGTACTTC.

This sequence joins TRBV24-1 and TRBJ2-7, with 8 bases matching TRBD2. Germline V gives CDR1 KGHDR, CDR2 SFDVKD. The V segment lost 8 bases and the J segment 2 bases; nucleotides outside the gene matches: 4. The CDR3 contains 13 residues. The CDR3 sequence: CATNSGETYEQYF. The CDR3 DNA is TGTGCCACCAATAGCGGGGAGACCTACGAGCAGTACTTC.